This TCR beta chain was recorded in a study of cytomegalovirus exposure and HLA in healthy donors. PCR involved 60 Vbeta and 13 Jbeta primers. TCRdb keeps only in-frame clones here, not all; method: immunoSEQ multiplex PCR. The sample lists approximately 160,000 clones; 75% to 80% were seen once. Germline CDR1 MNHEY, CDR2 SVGAGI. The CDR3 length is 14 residues. V lost 2 bases and J 1 base, leaving 8 bases between the germline ends. This clone turned up a few times. This receptor was identified in a woman aged 40 to 50 in good health and CMV-seropositive. This rearrangement joins TRBV6-5 to TRBJ1-1; TRBD1 is a possible D gene (5 bases). The sample comprised PBMCs. In nucleotides, the CDR3 is TGTGCCAGCAGTTACAGGGGCCGGAACACTGAAGCTTTCTTT. Translation gives CASSYRGRNTEAFF.